The sequence of this T cell receptor (beta chain) was determined in a study of response to subunit inactivated influenza vaccine. The study, taken as a whole, reports: New T cells are recruited in small numbers by each seasonal influenza vaccination, according to the authors' suggestion.

Germline CDR1 and CDR2: LGHNA and YSLEER. The V end was cut by 6 bases, the J end by 13 bases, with 16 bases between. The CDR3 extends over 12 amino acids. The table lists this clonotype with a few counts. Its antigen is not known. TCRdb recomputed calls from the RT-PCR reads with MiXCR, one row per CDR3 protein. The sample carries a few hundred thousand distinct CDR3 sequences, 11% to 15% recorded once. The rearrangement links TRBV4-3 to TRBJ2-1, with D maybe TRBD2 (5 bases). This receptor was identified in a man in his forties or fifties who received an inactivated influenza vaccine. The material was PBMCs from blood, obtained roughly 13 days after vaccination. CDR3 DNA: TGCGCCAGCAGACGAGGACGTCGGGGACAGTTCTTC. As protein: CASRRGRRGQFF.